A single sample is the source of the 5 T cell receptor beta chains below, sequenced in a study of T cells after yellow fever vaccination. TCRdb fed the 5' RACE reads into MiXCR, producing one record per CDR3 protein. The table records 340,000 or so distinct CDR3 sequences, under 15% of them present only once. The starting material was CD4+ T cells sorted from PBMCs, obtained 15 days after the yellow fever booster vaccination. The receptors come from a man aged 18 to 29 who received the YFV17D yellow fever vaccine.

This clonotype has at least ten counts. V and J are TRBV5-1 and TRBJ2-3; D not certain. Per the germline V gene, CDR1 is SGHRS and CDR2 is YFSETQ. V was shortened by 1 base and J by 2 bases, with 11 bases between the two germline ends. The CDR3 extends over 15 amino acids. DNA of the CDR3: TGCGCCAGCAGCTTGCGCTACAGAGCCACAGATACGCAGTATTTT. It encodes CASSLRYRATDTQYF.

This clonotype was found many times. The chain uses TRBV20-1 and TRBJ1-5; D remains ambiguous. V lost 2 bases and J lost 6, with 8 bases in between. The CDR3 has 12 residues. Germline CDR1 reads DFQATT; CDR2 reads SNEGSKA (reference sequence). The CDR3 nucleotides read TGCAGTGCTAGACCGGGAGGTCAGCCCCAGCATTTT. Its translation is CSARPGGQPQHF.

This chain links TRBV6-5 with TRBJ2-7; 9 bases map to TRBD2. Germline CDR1 reads MNHEY; CDR2 reads SVGAGI. This CDR3 is built from 15 residues. After removal of 2 bases from V and 2 bases from J, the junction contained 4 bases not matched to a gene. CDR3 amino acids: CASSYAAGGAYEQYV. CDR3 sequence (DNA): TGTGCCAGCAGTTACGCAGCGGGGGGCGCCTACGAGCAGTACGTC.

The chain links TRBV14 to TRBJ2-6, with D possibly TRBD1 on 5 matching bases. There are 17 residues in the CDR3. V dropped 1 base and J dropped 0 bases, with 10 bases sitting between them. In germline, CDR1 is SGHDN, CDR2 FVKESK. The CDR3 DNA sequence: TGTGCCAGCAGCCAAGGACAGTTTCTCTCTGGGGCCAACGTCCTGACTTTC. This encodes CASSQGQFLSGANVLTF. The variable domain in full, with the rest retrieved from reference TRBV14 and TRBJ2-6, is EAGVTQFPSHSVIEKGQTVTLRCDPISGHDNLYWYRRVMGKEIKFLLHFVKESKQDESGMPNNRFLAERTGGTYSTLKVQPAELEDSGVYFCASSQGQFLSGANVLTFGAGSRLTVL.

The V and J genes are TRBV6-5 and TRBJ1-1; TRBD1 agrees at 8 bases. With 4 bases clipped from V and 1 base from J, the junction kept 5 bases outside the gene matches. CDR1 is MNHEY, CDR2 SVGAGI, per germline. The length of the CDR3 is 15 residues. This CDR3 reads CASSFDRGANTEAFF. CDR3 DNA: TGTGCCAGCAGTTTCGACAGGGGTGCGAACACTGAAGCTTTCTTT.